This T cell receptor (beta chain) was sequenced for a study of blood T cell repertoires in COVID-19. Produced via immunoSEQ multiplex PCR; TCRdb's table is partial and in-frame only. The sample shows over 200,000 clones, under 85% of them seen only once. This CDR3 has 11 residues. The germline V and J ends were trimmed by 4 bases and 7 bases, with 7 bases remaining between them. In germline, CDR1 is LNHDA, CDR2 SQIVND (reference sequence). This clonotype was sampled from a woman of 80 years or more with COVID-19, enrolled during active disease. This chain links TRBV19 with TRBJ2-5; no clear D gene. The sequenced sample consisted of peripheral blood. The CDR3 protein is CASSTAGTQYF. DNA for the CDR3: TGTGCCAGTAGTACTGCCGGGACCCAGTACTTC.